This T cell receptor (beta chain) was profiled in a study of regulatory T cells in long-lasting Graves disease (dated by TCRdb to about 2021). Notes on the research overall: Persistent Graves' disease was defined as persistently positive TSH receptor autoantibodies together with antithyroid drug treatment for over 5 years. This study used TCR sequencing and RNA sequencing of peripheral blood to compare persistent Graves' disease patients against newly diagnosed Graves' disease patients. TCR sequencing covered some 13 persistent and 20 or so newly diagnosed Graves' disease patients, about 35 samples in total. The study took place in China and was registered as a clinical trial. Antithyroid drugs had been taken for about 9.7 years on average by persistent Graves' disease patients in the clinical cohort. The research as a whole found: Peripheral blood alone was examined, since thyroid tissue, which constituted the primary lesion, could not be accessed. Only the TCR beta chain was sequenced and analyzed. As a limitation, the authors acknowledged that the small sample size may reduce accuracy. Lower TCR Shannon entropy and fewer highly expanded clones were observed in persistent Graves' disease patients than in newly diagnosed patients, which suggested clonal expansion. A larger number of public clonotypes was shared among persistent patients (over 2,500) than among newly diagnosed patients (about 990).

Receptors were amplified or captured by multiplex PCR. TCRdb names Illumina HiSeq 4000 as the instrument used. iRepertoire HTBI primers and Arm-PCR amplification of CDR3 regions were used to construct TCR beta libraries. Gel purification was performed on PCR products prior to sequencing. As for the original processing: A total of around 66 TRBV and approximately 15 TRBJ segments were identified across samples and were used for gene usage analysis of CDR3 amino acid clonotypes. COPE and FqMerger were used to merge filtered high-quality paired reads into contigs. Contigs were aligned with BLAST to IMGT TRBV, TRBD and TRBJ reference genes, and CDR3 was defined per IMGT. Clonotypes above 0.1% frequency were classified as highly expanded clones. Shannon entropy was used to measure repertoire diversity, and the Gini coefficient was used to measure V-J evenness. Clonotypes shared by more than one individual were considered public. The public sequencing data were trimmed at Q25 with fastp and processed into clonotypes with MiXCR by TCRdb, which kept only in-frame beta chains. Rows matching on CDR3 protein sequence are summarized as one entry with the most common DNA and genes. These V and J calls derive from TCRdb rather than the authors' analysis. This sample is represented by 500,000 to 800,000 distinct CDR3 sequences; 25% to 35% of them were singletons. Around 40% of the sample comes from the top ten.

The intended sense of this specimen's time point label: persistent/refractory GD, antithyroid drugs over 5 years with positive TRAb. RNA was extracted from PBMCs in TRIzol for both TCR sequencing and RNA sequencing. Graves' disease was diagnosed according to American Thyroid Association guidelines. Recruitment of patients was carried out at an endocrinology department in Xi'an, China. From each patient, 7.5 to 10 milliliters of peripheral blood was collected into an EDTA anticoagulant tube. Ficoll Paque Plus density gradient separation was used to isolate PBMCs, and no further T cell sorting was performed. An Agilent 2100 Bioanalyzer and agarose gel were used to check RNA quality, while a NanoDrop 2000 measured RNA concentration. Concerning this clonotype: It has no known antigen specificity. Base quality data are lacking; no much larger clone is found one base away.

The TCR sequence derives from a female donor with Graves disease. Sample: peripheral blood mononuclear cells (PBMCs), taken when the disease was refractory, from a patient treated with antithyroid drugs.

The CDR3 protein: CASSYWTGVGYGYTF. The nucleotide sequence is TGTGCCAGCAGTTACTGGACGGGTGTTGGCTATGGCTACACCTTC. The chain uses TRBV6-9 and TRBJ1-2, with no confidently assigned D gene. The germline V gene supplies CDR1 MNHGY and CDR2 SVAAGI. The CDR3 contains 15 residues, cysteine and phenylalanine counted. Only the CDR3 region is kept as DNA, spanning 45 bases read in frame from base 1. A distance of 15 bases separates the germline ends of V and J, which lose 3 bases and 4 bases respectively.